This TCR beta chain is from a study of blood T cell repertoires in COVID-19. The wider study: The samples span acute and convalescent COVID-19 from the United States, Italy and Spain. From T cells, B-cell-depleted T cells, or PBMCs came the material, which was cDNA or gDNA.

This CDR3 contains 14 residues. J gave up 5 bases and V 6 bases, and 9 bases lay outside the gene matches. In germline, CDR1 is MNHEY, CDR2 SVGAGI. Source study methods: Amplification from reference gene primers served as the basis for estimated nucleated cell counts. Profiling relied on immunoSEQ multiplex PCR, and the TCRdb table lists in-frame clones only, not all of them. V and J calls plus clone size are reproduced from that table; the DNA served to infer D and trimming. The table lists around 150,000 clones, approximately 80% of them singletons. This sequence joins TRBV6-5 and TRBJ1-1, with TRBD1 matching over 7 bases. Sequenced input: peripheral blood. This receptor was taken from a woman aged 45-59 years with acute or convalescent COVID-19. CDR3 loop: CASRKQGKGTEAFF. CDR3 coding DNA: TGTGCCAGCAGAAAACAGGGGAAAGGGACTGAAGCTTTCTTT.